A selection of T cell receptor beta chains follows, all from one sample in a study of T-cell memory formation after mild COVID-19. TCRdb analysed the 5' RACE reads with MiXCR anew, one entry per CDR3 protein. The sample gives 110,000 or so distinct CDR3 sequences, 22% of which show up once; approximately 41% is in the top ten. Sequenced input: PBMCs or a T cell subset sorted from them (not recorded which). These receptors all stem from a man aged 18 to 29 who had mild COVID-19 (a few samples of this study predate the infection). Cell type and time point are not known. The CDR3 runs from the conserved cysteine through the conserved F or W. D genes are given only for firm matches.

>.|TRBV6-6|11|TRBJ2-7
CASSWAVEQYF
>.|TRBV20-1|15|TRBJ2-1
CSARDLQGSYNEQFF
>TRBD1|TRBV19|16|TRBJ2-5
CASSFLSGQGRETQYF
>TRBD1|TRBV5-4|16|TRBJ2-2
CASSLGTGEFSGELFF
>.|TRBV6-5|13|TRBJ1-1
CASSSGMNTEAFF
>.|TRBV9|15|TRBJ2-5
CASSPWDWKGETQYF
>.|TRBV2|13|TRBJ2-3
CASSDLSRDTQYF
>.|TRBV5-1|13|TRBJ2-7
CASSLPGAHEQYF
>.|TRBV4-2|15|TRBJ1-4
CASSQDGTTNEKLFF
>TRBD2|TRBV12-3/TRBV12-4|16|TRBJ2-3
CASSTYSSGGTDTQYF
>.|TRBV7-6|17|TRBJ2-3
CASSPTPGGARTDTQYF
>.|TRBV10-3|16|TRBJ2-4
CAISESAIGLVNIQYF